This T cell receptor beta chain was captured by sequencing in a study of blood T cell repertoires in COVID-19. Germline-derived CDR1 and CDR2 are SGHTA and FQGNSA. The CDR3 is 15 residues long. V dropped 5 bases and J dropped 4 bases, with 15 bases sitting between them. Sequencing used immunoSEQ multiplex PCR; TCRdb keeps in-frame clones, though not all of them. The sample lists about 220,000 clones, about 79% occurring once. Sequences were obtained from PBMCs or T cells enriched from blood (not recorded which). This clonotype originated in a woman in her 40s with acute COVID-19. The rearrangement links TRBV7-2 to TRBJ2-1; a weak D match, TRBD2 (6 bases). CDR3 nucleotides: TGTGCCAGCAGCGTTACGGGGGACGGATACAATGAGCAGTTCTTC. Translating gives CASSVTGDGYNEQFF.